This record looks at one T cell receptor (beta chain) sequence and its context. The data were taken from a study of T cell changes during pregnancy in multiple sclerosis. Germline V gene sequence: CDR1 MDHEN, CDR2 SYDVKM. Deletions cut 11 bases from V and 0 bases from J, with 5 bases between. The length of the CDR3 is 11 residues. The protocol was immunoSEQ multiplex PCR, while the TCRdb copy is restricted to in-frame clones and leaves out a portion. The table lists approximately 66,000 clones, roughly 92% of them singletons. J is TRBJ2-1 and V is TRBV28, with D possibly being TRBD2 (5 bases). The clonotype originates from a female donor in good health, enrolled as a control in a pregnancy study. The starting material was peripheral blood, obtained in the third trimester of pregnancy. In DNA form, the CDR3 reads TGTGCCGGGAGCTCCTACAATGAGCAGTTCTTC. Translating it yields CAGSSYNEQFF.